This T cell receptor beta chain was observed in a study of response to subunit inactivated influenza vaccine. Study outcomes and limitations: Authors proposed each seasonal influenza vaccination draws in few new T cells.

Unmatched junction bases numbered 9, after V lost 1 base and J lost 7 bases. The CDR3 is 17 residues long. This clonotype was seen a few times. The antigen is undetermined. Via MiXCR, TCRdb re-called the RT-PCR reads, giving one row per CDR3 protein. The sample records roughly 670,000 distinct CDR3 sequences, about 14% being singletons. The sample consisted of PBMCs from blood, taken 14 days before vaccination. The chain carries TRBV12-3 or TRBV12-4 and TRBJ2-2, with TRBD2 matching over 10 bases. The origin of this receptor is a man aged 50 or older who received an inactivated influenza vaccine. CDR3 sequence (DNA): TGTGCCAGCAGTTTAGAGAGCGGGAGGGCCAAGGGCGGGGAGCTGTTTTTT. It yields the protein CASSLESGRAKGGELFF.